This TCR beta chain was profiled in a study of blood T cell repertoires in COVID-19. Trimming left V 5 bases short and J 0 bases short, with 8 bases between. Germline V gene sequence: CDR1 KGHDR, CDR2 SFDVKD. The CDR3 covers 14 residues. Per the study methods: Cell counts per sample came from amplifying reference gene primers. The assay was immunoSEQ multiplex PCR, and TCRdb's table has in-frame clones only and misses some. V and J calls and clone size follow that table, whereas D and trimming were derived from the DNA. The table shows 40,000 to 50,000 clones, with approximately 90% occurring only once.

The chain employs TRBV24-1 and TRBJ2-3; a weak D match, TRBD2 (6 bases). Sequenced input: peripheral blood. The source of this sequence is a man aged 35 to 55 with active COVID-19. The CDR3 is CATSVGGSTDTQYF. The DNA for the CDR3 is TGTGCCACCAGTGTGGGGGGTAGCACAGATACGCAGTATTTT.